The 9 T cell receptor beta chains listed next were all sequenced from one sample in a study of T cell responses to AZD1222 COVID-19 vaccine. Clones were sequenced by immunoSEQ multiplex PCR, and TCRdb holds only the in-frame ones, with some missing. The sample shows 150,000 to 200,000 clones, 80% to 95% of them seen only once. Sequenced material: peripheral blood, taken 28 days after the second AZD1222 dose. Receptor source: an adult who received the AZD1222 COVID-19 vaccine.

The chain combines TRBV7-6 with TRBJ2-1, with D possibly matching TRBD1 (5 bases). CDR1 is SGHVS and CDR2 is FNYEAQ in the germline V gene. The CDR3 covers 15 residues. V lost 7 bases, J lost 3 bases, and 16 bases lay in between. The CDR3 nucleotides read TGTGCCAGCAACCCCTCGGTTAGGGGCTACAATGAGCAGTTCTTC. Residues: CASNPSVRGYNEQFF.

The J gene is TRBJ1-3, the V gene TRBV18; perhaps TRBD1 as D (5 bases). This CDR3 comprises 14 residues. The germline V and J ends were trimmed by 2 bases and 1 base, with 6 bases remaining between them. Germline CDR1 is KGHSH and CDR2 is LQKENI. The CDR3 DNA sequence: TGTGCCAGCTCACCAACAGGATCTGGAAACACCATATATTTT. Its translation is CASSPTGSGNTIYF.

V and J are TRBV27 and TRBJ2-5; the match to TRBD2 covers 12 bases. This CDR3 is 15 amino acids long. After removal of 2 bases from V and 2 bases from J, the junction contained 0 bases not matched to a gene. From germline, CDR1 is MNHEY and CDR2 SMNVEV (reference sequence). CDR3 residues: CASSLLAGGQETQYF. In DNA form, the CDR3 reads TGTGCCAGCAGTTTACTAGCGGGGGGGCAAGAGACCCAGTACTTC.

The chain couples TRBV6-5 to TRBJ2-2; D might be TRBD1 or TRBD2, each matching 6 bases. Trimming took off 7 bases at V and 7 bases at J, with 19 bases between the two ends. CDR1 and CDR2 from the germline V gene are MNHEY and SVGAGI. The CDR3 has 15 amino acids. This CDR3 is CASINSGGQGGELFF. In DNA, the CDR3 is TGTGCCAGCATAAACAGTGGGGGGCAGGGCGGGGAGCTGTTTTTT.

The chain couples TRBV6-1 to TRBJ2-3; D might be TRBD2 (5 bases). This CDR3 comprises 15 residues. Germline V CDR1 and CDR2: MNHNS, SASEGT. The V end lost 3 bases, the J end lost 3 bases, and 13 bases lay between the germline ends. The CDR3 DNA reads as TGTGCCAGCAGTGATAGGACCCGGGGAACAGATACGCAGTATTTT. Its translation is CASSDRTRGTDTQYF.

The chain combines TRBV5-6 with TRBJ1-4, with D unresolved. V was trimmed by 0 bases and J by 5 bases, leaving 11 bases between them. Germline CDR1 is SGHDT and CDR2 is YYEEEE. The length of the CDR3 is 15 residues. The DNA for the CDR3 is TGTGCCAGCAGCTTGGATGGATACCTGAATGAAAAACTGTTTTTT. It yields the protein CASSLDGYLNEKLFF.

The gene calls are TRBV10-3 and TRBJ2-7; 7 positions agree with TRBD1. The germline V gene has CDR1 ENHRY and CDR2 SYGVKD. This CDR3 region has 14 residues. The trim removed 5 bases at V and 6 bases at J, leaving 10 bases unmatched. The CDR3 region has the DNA TGTGCCATCAGTCGACAGGGAGTCTCCCTCGAGCAGTACTTC. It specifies CAISRQGVSLEQYF.

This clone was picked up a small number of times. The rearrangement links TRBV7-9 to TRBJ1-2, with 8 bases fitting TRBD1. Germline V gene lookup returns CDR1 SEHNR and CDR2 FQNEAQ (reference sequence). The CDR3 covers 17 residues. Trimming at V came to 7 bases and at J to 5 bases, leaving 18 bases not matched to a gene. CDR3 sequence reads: CASTPRGVGQGVYGYTF. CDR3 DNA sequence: TGTGCCAGCACCCCCCGGGGAGTTGGACAGGGCGTTTATGGCTACACCTTC.

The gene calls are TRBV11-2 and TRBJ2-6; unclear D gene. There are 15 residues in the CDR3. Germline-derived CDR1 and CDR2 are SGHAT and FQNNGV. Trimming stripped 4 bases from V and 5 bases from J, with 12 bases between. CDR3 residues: CASSSTPHRANVLTF. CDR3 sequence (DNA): TGTGCCAGCAGCTCCACTCCACACCGGGCCAACGTCCTGACTTTC.